This T cell receptor (beta chain) was profiled in a study of OX40 agonist ivuxolimab in advanced cancers. For the study at large: The mean age was about 57 years, ranging from about 20 to 79, with 80% to 85% of participants male.

The CDR3 covers 14 residues. Per the germline V gene, CDR1 is SNHLY and CDR2 is FYNNEI. Trimming took off 8 bases at V and 3 bases at J, with 16 bases between the two ends. TCRdb's copy holds only in-frame clones and misses some; the assay was immunoSEQ multiplex PCR. The sample consists of roughly 19,000 clones, 80% to 90% of them appearing once. The material was CD4+ or CD8+ T cells sorted from blood, obtained in a trial of the OX40 agonist ivuxolimab. The rearrangement links TRBV2 to TRBJ1-1; D unresolved. The origin of this receptor is an adult with an advanced solid tumor such as melanoma, head and neck, liver or kidney cancer. CDR3 coding DNA: TGTGCCAGCGGCGGGTCTTTGCTCTACACTGAAGCTTTCTTT. It specifies CASGGSLLYTEAFF.